Below are 26 T cell receptor beta chains sequenced from a single sample in a study of T cell clusters in autoimmune cytopenias. One tube held mixed TRB-A and TRB-B primer pools for touch-down PCR. TCRdb reprocessed the multiplex PCR reads; each CDR3 protein has one entry and no DNA is given. The listing contains 1,100 or so distinct CDR3 sequences. TRB was amplified from around 250 ng of peripheral blood genomic DNA per sample. Sequenced material: peripheral blood. Receptors were obtained from a human donor with an autoimmune cytopenia or autoimmune hepatitis (not recorded which).

Judged by frequency, this clonotype is medium-sized. The V gene is TRBV28, the J gene TRBJ2-5. The CDR3 spans 14 residues. Germline V lookup: CDR1 MDHEN, CDR2 SYDVKM. CDR3 region: CASSPGGAEETQYF.

The rearrangement joins TRBV5-1 to TRBJ1-1; with no DNA, the TCRdb D assignment of TRBD1 cannot be verified. Germline lookup yields CDR1 SGHRS and CDR2 YFSETQ. The CDR3 has 16 residues. CDR3: CASSLGGGAMNTEAFF.

By frequency, this clonotype is medium-sized. The chain has TRBV10-3 and TRBJ1-1; lacking DNA, the TRBD1 call made by TCRdb goes unchecked. The CDR3 contains 16 residues. The germline gives CDR1 ENHRY, CDR2 SYGVKD. The CDR3 loop is CAISHNREWLNTEAFF.

In terms of frequency, this clonotype is medium-sized (0.01 to 0.1%). V usage is TRBV19 and J usage is TRBJ2-7; TCRdb's assignment of TRBD1 cannot be checked, as there is no DNA. The CDR3 is made up of 14 amino acids. Germline values: CDR1 LNHDA, CDR2 SQIVND (reference sequence). Here the CDR3 reads CASRNEQGSHEQYF.

The chain carries TRBV29-1 and TRBJ2-7; absent DNA, TCRdb's TRBD1 call cannot be checked. The CDR3 consists of 14 residues. Germline values: CDR1 SQVTM, CDR2 ANQGSEA. CDR3 sequence: CSVEVGGSSYEQYF.

This chain joins TRBV6-6 and TRBJ1-5. Germline V gene data show CDR1 as MNHNY and CDR2 as SVGAGI (reference sequence). The CDR3 consists of 13 residues. The CDR3 loop reads CASSYLGNQPQHF.

V and J are TRBV29-1 and TRBJ1-2; TCRdb lists TRBD1, though no DNA is available to test this call. This CDR3 contains 13 residues. Looked up from germline, CDR1 is SQVTM and CDR2 is ANQGSEA. Here the CDR3 reads CSVAPGQGGGYTF.

In terms of frequency, this clonotype is large (0.1 to 1%). The chain couples TRBV29-1 to TRBJ2-7; TCRdb's D call, TRBD1, is unchecked because there is no DNA. Germline CDR1 and CDR2: SQVTM and ANQGSEA. The length of the CDR3 is 13 residues. Here the CDR3 reads CSVGQGRSYEQYF.

J is TRBJ2-6 and V is TRBV15. This CDR3 has 18 amino acids. Germline CDR1 and CDR2: LNHNV and YYDKDF (reference sequence). CDR3: CATSRDADSASGANVLTF.

In terms of frequency, this clonotype is large. The rearrangement links TRBV12-3 or TRBV12-4 to TRBJ2-5; the D call from TCRdb, TRBD1, cannot be confirmed without DNA. This CDR3 spans 14 amino acids. CDR3 protein: CASSFSRSRETQYF.

V is TRBV6-5 and J is TRBJ2-1; TCRdb's D gene call, TRBD2, goes unchecked for lack of DNA. CDR1 and CDR2 (germline): MNHEY, SVGAGI. This CDR3 has 16 residues. The CDR3 is CASSWQARRSYNEQFF.

V gene TRBV13 combines with J gene TRBJ2-1; TCRdb reports TRBD1, a call that lacks DNA to check it against. Germline loops: CDR1 PRHDT, CDR2 FYEKMQ (reference sequence). The CDR3 has 15 residues. The CDR3 protein is CASSLGGGPYNEQFF.

Considering frequency, this clonotype is medium-sized. V gene TRBV10-3 combines with J gene TRBJ1-6; TCRdb calls TRBD1, which cannot be checked without DNA. The germline V gene has CDR1 ENHRY and CDR2 SYGVKD. The CDR3 runs to 18 residues. CDR3 loop: CAISDTTGEAVYNSPLHF.

The V and J genes are TRBV11-2 and TRBJ2-3; absent DNA, TCRdb's TRBD1 call cannot be checked. CDR1 and CDR2 (germline): SGHAT, FQNNGV. The CDR3 is made up of 16 amino acids. This CDR3 reads CASSPLGQSSTDTQYF.

This chain connects TRBV19 to TRBJ2-1; TCRdb returns TRBD2, unconfirmable since there is no DNA. The CDR3 length is 16 residues. Germline V lookup: CDR1 LNHDA, CDR2 SQIVND (reference sequence). This chain's CDR3 is CASSIGPSGSYNEQFF.

This clonotype ranks as medium-sized in terms of frequency. The CDR3: CASSLVPGDNQPQHF. The V call is TRBV11-2, the J call TRBJ1-5; as DNA is missing, the TRBD1 call by TCRdb cannot be tested. Germline V CDR1 and CDR2: SGHAT, FQNNGV. This CDR3 has 15 amino acids.

This clonotype ranks as large in terms of frequency. The chain employs TRBV6-5 and TRBJ1-2; TCRdb designates TRBD1, a call that cannot be tested without DNA. The length of the CDR3 is 16 residues. CDR1 is MNHEY and CDR2 is SVGAGI in the germline V gene. CDR3 loop: CASSYQIAAGRGGYTF.

This clonotype registers large (0.1 to 1%) by frequency. This chain uses TRBV27 with TRBJ2-3; the TCRdb D gene call, TRBD2, has no DNA to confirm it. CDR1 and CDR2 from the germline V gene are MNHEY and SMNVEV (reference sequence). The CDR3 is 16 amino acids. This chain's CDR3 is CASSQLAGSSTDTQYF.

The rearrangement uses TRBV6-5 and TRBJ1-2. Germline loops: CDR1 MNHEY, CDR2 SVGAGI. The CDR3 sequence is 15 residues long. The CDR3 protein is CASSYGGRAGYGYTF.

The chain couples TRBV11-1 to TRBJ2-3; the D gene TCRdb calls, TRBD2, cannot be checked with no DNA. The CDR3 has 16 residues. Germline CDR1 reads SGHAT; CDR2 reads FQDESV (reference sequence). The CDR3 sequence: CASSSSGRAWTDTQYF.

The V gene is TRBV19, the J gene TRBJ2-7; no DNA is available, so the TRBD1 call from TCRdb remains unchecked. Germline-derived CDR1 and CDR2 are LNHDA and SQIVND (reference sequence). The CDR3 covers 14 residues. The CDR3: CASSIGQQSYEQYF.

This clonotype is called large based on its frequency. The rearrangement uses TRBV6-1 and TRBJ1-2; checking the TCRdb D call of TRBD1 is not possible without DNA. CDR3 length: 13 residues. Germline CDR1 reads MNHNS; CDR2 reads SASEGT. The CDR3 here is CASSEDRLYGYTF.

The chain joins TRBV6-4 to TRBJ2-1; TCRdb lists TRBD2, though no DNA is available to test this call. Germline V gives CDR1 MRHNA, CDR2 SNTAGT. The CDR3 runs to 15 residues. The CDR3 reads CASSDSGGRGAEQFF.

This clonotype is large by frequency. The chain uses TRBV27 and TRBJ2-1; with no DNA, the TCRdb D assignment of TRBD2 cannot be verified. Per germline, CDR1 MNHEY and CDR2 SMNVEV (reference sequence). This CDR3 is built from 17 residues. The CDR3 loop reads CASSLRGGSSTYNEQFF.

V usage is TRBV5-4 and J usage is TRBJ2-5; TCRdb calls TRBD2, which cannot be checked without DNA. Germline V gene data show CDR1 as SGHNT and CDR2 as YYREEE (reference sequence). The CDR3 is 16 residues long. CDR3 sequence reads: CASSLSGRALRETQYF.

The chain links TRBV6-5 to TRBJ1-1; TCRdb reports TRBD1, a call that lacks DNA to check it against. This CDR3 has 16 amino acids. Per the germline V gene, CDR1 is MNHEY and CDR2 is SVGAGI. The CDR3 is CASSYSEGAGNTEAFF.